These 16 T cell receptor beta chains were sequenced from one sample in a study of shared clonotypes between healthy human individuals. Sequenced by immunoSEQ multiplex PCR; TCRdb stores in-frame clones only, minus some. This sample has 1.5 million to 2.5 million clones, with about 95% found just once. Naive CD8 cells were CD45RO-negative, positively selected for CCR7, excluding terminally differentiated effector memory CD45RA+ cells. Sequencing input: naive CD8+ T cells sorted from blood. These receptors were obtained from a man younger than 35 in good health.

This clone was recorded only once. The CDR3 bases are TGTGCCAGCTCACCGGCACAGGGGGTCTCCTACGAGCAGTACTTC. Translation: CASSPAQGVSYEQYF. The J gene is TRBJ2-7, the V gene TRBV18; TRBD1 matches at 8 bases. The germline CDR1 and CDR2 sequences are KGHSH and LQKENI. V lost 3 bases, J lost 0 bases, and 4 bases stayed unmatched. This CDR3 is built from 15 residues.

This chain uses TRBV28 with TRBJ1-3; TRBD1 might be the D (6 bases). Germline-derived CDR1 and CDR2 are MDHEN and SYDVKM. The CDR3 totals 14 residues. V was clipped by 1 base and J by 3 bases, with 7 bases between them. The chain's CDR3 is CASSLSGVGNTIYF. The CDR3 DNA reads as TGTGCCAGCAGTTTATCAGGGGTTGGAAACACCATATATTTT.

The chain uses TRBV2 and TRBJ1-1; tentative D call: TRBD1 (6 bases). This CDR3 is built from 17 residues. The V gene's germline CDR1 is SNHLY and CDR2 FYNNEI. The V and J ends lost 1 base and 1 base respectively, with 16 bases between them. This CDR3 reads CASSEVEDSDANTEAFF. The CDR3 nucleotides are TGTGCCAGCAGTGAAGTCGAGGACAGTGACGCGAACACTGAAGCTTTCTTT.

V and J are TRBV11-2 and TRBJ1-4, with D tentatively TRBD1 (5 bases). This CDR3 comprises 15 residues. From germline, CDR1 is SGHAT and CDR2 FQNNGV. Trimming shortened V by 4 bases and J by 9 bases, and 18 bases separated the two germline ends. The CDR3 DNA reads TGTGCCAGCAGCTCTTCCTGGGACGGGGTTAAAAAACTGTTTTTT. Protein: CASSSSWDGVKKLFF.

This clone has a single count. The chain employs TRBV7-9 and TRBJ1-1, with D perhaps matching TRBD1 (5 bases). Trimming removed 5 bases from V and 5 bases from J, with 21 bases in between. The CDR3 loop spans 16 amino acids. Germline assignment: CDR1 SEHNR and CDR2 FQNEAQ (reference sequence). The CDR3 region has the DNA TGTGCCAGCAGCCTCTCGGAAAACGGGGGACCGACTGAAGCTTTCTTT. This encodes CASSLSENGGPTEAFF.

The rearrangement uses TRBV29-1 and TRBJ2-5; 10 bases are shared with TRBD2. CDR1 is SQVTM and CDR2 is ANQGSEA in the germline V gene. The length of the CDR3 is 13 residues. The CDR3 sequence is CSEGLAADQTQYF. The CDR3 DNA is TGCAGTGAAGGACTAGCGGCCGATCAGACCCAGTACTTC. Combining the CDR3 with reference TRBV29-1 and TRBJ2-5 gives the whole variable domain SAVISQKPSRDICQRGTSLTIQCQVDSQVTMMFWYRQQPGQSLTLIATANQGSEATYESGFVIDKFPISRPNLTFSTLTVSNMSPEDSSIYLCSEGLAADQTQYFGPGTRLLVL.

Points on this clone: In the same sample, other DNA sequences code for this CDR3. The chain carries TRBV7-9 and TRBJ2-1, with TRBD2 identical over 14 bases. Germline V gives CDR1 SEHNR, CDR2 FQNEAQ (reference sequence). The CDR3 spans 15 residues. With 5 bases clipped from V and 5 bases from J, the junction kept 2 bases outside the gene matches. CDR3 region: CASSPGLAGDNEQFF. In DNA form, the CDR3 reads TGTGCCAGCAGCCCGGGACTAGCGGGGGACAATGAGCAGTTCTTC.

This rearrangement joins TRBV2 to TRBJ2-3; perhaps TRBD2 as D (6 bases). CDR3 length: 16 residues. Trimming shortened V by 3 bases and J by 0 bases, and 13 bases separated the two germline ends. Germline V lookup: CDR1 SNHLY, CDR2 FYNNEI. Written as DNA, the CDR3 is TGTGCCAGCAGTGAGATTGGCGGGACGAGCACAGATACGCAGTATTTT. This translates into CASSEIGGTSTDTQYF. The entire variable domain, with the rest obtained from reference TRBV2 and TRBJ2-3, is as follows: EPEVTQTPSHQVTQMGQEVILRCVPISNHLYFYWYRQILGQKVEFLVSFYNNEISEKSEIFDDQFSVERPDGSNFTLKIRSTKLEDSAMYFCASSEIGGTSTDTQYFGPGTRLTVL.

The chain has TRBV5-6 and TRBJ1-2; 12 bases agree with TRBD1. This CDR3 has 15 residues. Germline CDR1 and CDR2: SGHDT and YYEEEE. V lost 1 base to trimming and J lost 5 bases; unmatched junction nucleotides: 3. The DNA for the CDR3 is TGTGCCAGCAGCTTGCCGGGACAGGGGGCGTATGGCTACACCTTC. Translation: CASSLPGQGAYGYTF.

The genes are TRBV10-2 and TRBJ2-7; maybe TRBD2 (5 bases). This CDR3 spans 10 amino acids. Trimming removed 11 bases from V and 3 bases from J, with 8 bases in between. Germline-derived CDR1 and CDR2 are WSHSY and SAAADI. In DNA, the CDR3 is TGCGCCGGCCGGGACTACGAGCAGTACTTC. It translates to CAGRDYEQYF.

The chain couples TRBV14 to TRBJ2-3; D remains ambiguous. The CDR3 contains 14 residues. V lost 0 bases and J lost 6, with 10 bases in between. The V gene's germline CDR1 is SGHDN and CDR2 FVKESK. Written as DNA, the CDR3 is TGTGCCAGCAGCCAAGATCCCACCAGGGATACGCAGTATTTT. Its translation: CASSQDPTRDTQYF.

The CDR3: CASSIQDRAGEQYF. DNA of the CDR3: TGTGCCAGCAGCATACAGGACAGGGCTGGCGAGCAGTACTTC. The V call is TRBV13, the J call TRBJ2-7; the match to TRBD1 covers 8 bases. This CDR3 contains 14 residues. The ends lost 5 bases at V and 6 bases at J; junction bases unmatched: 9. In germline, CDR1 is PRHDT, CDR2 FYEKMQ (reference sequence). The full variable domain, in which reference TRBV13 and TRBJ2-7 provide the parts outside the CDR3, is AAGVIQSPRHLIKEKRETATLKCYPIPRHDTVYWYQQGPGQDPQFLISFYEKMQSDKGSIPDRFSAQQFSDYHSELNMSSLELGDSALYFCASSIQDRAGEQYFGPGTRLTVT.

CDR3 sequence (DNA): TGTGCCAGTAGTCCGCTGGGGGGGCTAAGGTCCTACGAGCAGTACTTC. Encoded protein: CASSPLGGLRSYEQYF. This chain uses TRBV19 with TRBJ2-7; D might be TRBD2 (7 bases). The germline gives CDR1 LNHDA, CDR2 SQIVND (reference sequence). The CDR3 is 16 residues long. Trimming left V 5 bases short and J 1 base short, with 18 bases between.

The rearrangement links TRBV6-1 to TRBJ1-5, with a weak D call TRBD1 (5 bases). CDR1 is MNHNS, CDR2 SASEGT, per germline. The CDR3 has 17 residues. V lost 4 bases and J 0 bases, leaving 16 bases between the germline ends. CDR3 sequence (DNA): TGTGCCAGCAGTGCGGGCCTGGGAGGGGATAGCAATCAGCCCCAGCATTTT. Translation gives CASSAGLGGDSNQPQHF.

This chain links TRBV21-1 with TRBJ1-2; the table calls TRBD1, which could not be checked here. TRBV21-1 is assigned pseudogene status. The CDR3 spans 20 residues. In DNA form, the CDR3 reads TGTGCCAGCAGCAAAAAATCCGTACAGGGGACGCAGGTGCTTAACTATGGCTACACCTTC. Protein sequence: CASSKKSVQGTQVLNYGYTF.

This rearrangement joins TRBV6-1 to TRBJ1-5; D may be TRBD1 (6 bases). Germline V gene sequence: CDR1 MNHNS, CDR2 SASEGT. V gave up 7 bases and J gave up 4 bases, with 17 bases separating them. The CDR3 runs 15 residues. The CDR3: CASTQDRSLNQPQHF. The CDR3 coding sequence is TGTGCCAGCACTCAAGACAGGAGCTTAAATCAGCCCCAGCATTTT.